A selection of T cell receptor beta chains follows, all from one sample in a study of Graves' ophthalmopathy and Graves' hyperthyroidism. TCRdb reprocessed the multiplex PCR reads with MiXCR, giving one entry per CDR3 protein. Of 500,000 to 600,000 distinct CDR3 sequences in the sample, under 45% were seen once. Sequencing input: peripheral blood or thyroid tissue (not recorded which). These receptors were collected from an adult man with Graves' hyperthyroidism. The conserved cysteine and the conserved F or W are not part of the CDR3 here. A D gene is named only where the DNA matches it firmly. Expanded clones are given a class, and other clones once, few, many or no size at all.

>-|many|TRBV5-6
ASSERFYEQY
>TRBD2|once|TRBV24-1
ATSDPGTSSTDTQY
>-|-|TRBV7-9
ASSLSQATNEAF
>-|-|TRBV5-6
ASSFTKERVEAF
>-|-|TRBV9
ASSVGPGLEGGYT
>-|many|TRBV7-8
ASSSFGGGLSPGANVLT
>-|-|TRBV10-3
AISDRGGQPQH
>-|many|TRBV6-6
ASSLTEYGYT
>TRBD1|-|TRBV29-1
SGKTGPTETQY
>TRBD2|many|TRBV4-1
ASSHRLAGGQETQY
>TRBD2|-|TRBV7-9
ASSLVGTSGSKEQF
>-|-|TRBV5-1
ASSLVVNSYEQY
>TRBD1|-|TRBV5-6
ASSLVSGGFYEQY
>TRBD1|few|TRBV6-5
ASSYSTWDSLNTEAF
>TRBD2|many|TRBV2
ASSESSGKTGELF
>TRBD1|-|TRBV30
AWSVRGTGFAKTEAF
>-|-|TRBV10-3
ASSEEMGRTNTEAF
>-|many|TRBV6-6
ASSYAGTNTGELF
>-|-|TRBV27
ASSLLGSNTEAF
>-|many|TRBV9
ASGPTPSEAF